One sample yielded the 14 T cell receptor beta chains listed below, sequenced in a study of response to subunit inactivated influenza vaccine. TCRdb reprocessed the RT-PCR reads with MiXCR, giving one entry per CDR3 protein. The repertoire has 150,000 to 200,000 distinct CDR3 sequences, nearly 9.5% of them found once; the top ten carry approximately 10%. Source: non-naive T cells sorted from PBMCs, taken on the day of vaccination. These receptors all come from a man aged 45-65 years who received an inactivated influenza vaccine.

As DNA, the CDR3 is TGCAGCGTCAGGGCGGCTGGGGCCAACGTCCTGACTTTC. Amino acid sequence: CSVRAAGANVLTF. The chain is built from TRBV29-1 and TRBJ2-6; possibly TRBD1 for D (5 bases). CDR3 size: 13 residues. V dropped 6 bases and J dropped 2 bases, with 8 bases sitting between them. Germline CDR1 SQVTM, CDR2 ANQGSEA.

This clonotype was counted ten times or more. The CDR3 sequence: CALPSGSPYEQYF. For the CDR3, the DNA is TGTGCCTTACCAAGCGGGAGTCCCTACGAGCAGTACTTC. V and J are TRBV21-1 and TRBJ2-7. TRBV21-1 is shown as a pseudogene. The CDR3 totals 13 residues.

V gene TRBV29-1 combines with J gene TRBJ1-2, with TRBD1 matching over 7 bases. Unmatched junction bases numbered 3, after V lost 5 bases and J lost 6 bases. The CDR3 sequence is 11 residues long. Germline V gene data show CDR1 as SQVTM and CDR2 as ANQGSEA. DNA for the CDR3: TGCAGCGTTCTTACAGGGGATGGCTACACCTTC. This codes for CSVLTGDGYTF.

This clonotype appeared a few times. The chain uses TRBV7-2 and TRBJ2-4; 11 bases line up with TRBD2. The J segment lost 0 bases and the V segment lost 4 bases, leaving 5 bases of the junction unmatched. From germline, CDR1 is SGHTA and CDR2 FQGNSA. The CDR3 is 17 residues long. The CDR3 loop is CASSSWTSGLAKNIQYF. Here the CDR3 DNA reads TGTGCCAGCAGCTCCTGGACTAGCGGGCTAGCCAAAAACATTCAGTACTTC.

This clonotype has at least ten counts. This sequence joins TRBV28 and TRBJ2-4, with a possible D match to TRBD2 (6 bases). Germline V gene sequence: CDR1 MDHEN, CDR2 SYDVKM. CDR3 length: 15 residues. Trimming stripped 4 bases from V and 1 base from J, with 11 bases between. CDR3 sequence (DNA): TGTGCCAGCAGTTCGGCCAGCGGGGCCAAAAACATTCAGTACTTC. Translating gives CASSSASGAKNIQYF.

This clonotype was counted a few times. J is TRBJ2-2 and V is TRBV29-1; TRBD1 matches at 10 bases. V trimming: 6 bases; J trimming: 1 base; junction bases outside the gene matches: 2. Per the germline V gene, CDR1 is SQVTM and CDR2 is ANQGSEA. The CDR3 is made up of 14 amino acids. The CDR3 region has the DNA TGCAGCGTAGGGACAGGGGAGAACACCGGGGAGCTGTTTTTT. This encodes CSVGTGENTGELFF.

The table lists this clonotype with many counts. In nucleotides, the CDR3 is TGTGCCAGCAGCCTAATCAGCGGGGGGGACACAGATACGCAGTATTTT. Its protein is CASSLISGGDTDTQYF. The chain is built from TRBV7-9 and TRBJ2-3, with 10 bases fitting TRBD2. Germline trimming cut 5 bases from V and 2 bases from J; bases unmatched to any gene: 7. This CDR3 contains 16 residues. The germline gives CDR1 SEHNR, CDR2 FQNEAQ (reference sequence).

This clonotype was detected ten times or more. The J gene is TRBJ2-7, the V gene TRBV12-3 or TRBV12-4; TRBD1 aligns across 8 bases. J lost 3 bases, V lost 3 bases, and 1 base had no gene match. The CDR3 spans 13 residues. CDR3 in amino acids: CASSFTGGYEQYF. The CDR3 region has the DNA TGTGCCAGCAGTTTTACAGGGGGCTACGAGCAGTACTTC.

This clonotype has ten or more counts. V is TRBV5-1 and J is TRBJ2-6; D remains ambiguous. This CDR3 has 18 residues. From germline, CDR1 is SGHRS and CDR2 YFSETQ. Trimming removed 4 bases from V and 1 base from J, with 18 bases in between. The CDR3, as DNA: TGCGCCAGCAGCGCTGTTTTGGGCCTCCTTTCTGGGGCCAACGTCCTGACTTTC. Protein: CASSAVLGLLSGANVLTF.

This clonotype was seen at least ten times. The chain carries TRBV4-3 and TRBJ2-7; D is unclear. The length of the CDR3 is 14 residues. Germline V lookup: CDR1 LGHNA, CDR2 YSLEER. V was clipped by 0 bases and J by 3 bases, with 9 bases between them. The CDR3 bases are TGCGCCAGCAGCCAAGACTTGGCCAGCTACGAGCAGTACTTC. This encodes CASSQDLASYEQYF.

This clonotype occurred a few times. The chain recombines TRBV18 with TRBJ1-1; D unresolved. Trimming took 0 bases from V and 3 from J, leaving 8 bases between them. The length of the CDR3 is 14 residues. Germline V CDR1 and CDR2: KGHSH, LQKENI. The CDR3 DNA is TGTGCCAGCTCACCACCGTGGGGTCACACTGAAGCTTTCTTT. This gives the protein CASSPPWGHTEAFF.

With respect to this clonotype: Mismatch with germline at one junction end may stem from a read error. The rearrangement uses TRBV29-1 and TRBJ1-1; D is undetermined. Germline loops: CDR1 SQVTM, CDR2 ANQGSEA. CDR3 length: 13 residues. Here the CDR3 reads CSVEGRLNTEAFF. CDR3 coding DNA: TGCAGCGTCGAAGGGCGACTGAACACTGAAGCTTTCTTT.

The chain is built from TRBV4-1 and TRBJ2-2, with D unclear. Deletions cut 1 base from V and 4 bases from J, with 16 bases between. Germline V gene data show CDR1 as MGHRA and CDR2 as YSYEKL. The CDR3 runs 17 residues. CDR3 in amino acids: CASSQGVTISTTGELFF. CDR3 sequence (DNA): TGCGCCAGCAGCCAAGGGGTGACAATTTCCACCACCGGGGAGCTGTTTTTT.

This clonotype was observed a handful of times. The chain couples TRBV20-1 to TRBJ2-3, with 7 bases identical to TRBD2. V shed 0 bases, J shed 7 bases, and the junction held 13 bases outside the gene matches. Germline CDR1 is DFQATT and CDR2 is SNEGSKA (reference sequence). The CDR3 runs 16 residues. The CDR3 DNA is TGCAGTGCTAGAGATCTCCGTGGGAGGGCCGGTTATACGCAGTATTTT. This translates into CSARDLRGRAGYTQYF.